The 20 T cell receptor beta chains in this list originate from one sample, sequenced in a study of tumour-infiltrating T cells in Burkitt lymphoma. Method: immunoSEQ multiplex PCR; TCRdb's copy keeps in-frame clones and lacks some. Seen here are over 2,000 clones, approximately 84% observed once, and the top ten hold about 6.6%. The sample comprised tumor tissue. These receptor sequences come from a human donor with diffuse large B-cell lymphoma.

The gene calls are TRBV18 and TRBJ1-5; D not certain. Germline lookup yields CDR1 KGHSH and CDR2 LQKENI. CDR3 length: 12 amino acids. Trimming stripped 0 bases from V and 7 bases from J, with 4 bases between. The CDR3 sequence: CASSPPDQPQHF. In DNA form, the CDR3 reads TGTGCCAGCTCACCACCGGACCAGCCCCAGCATTTT.

This chain connects TRBV19 to TRBJ1-2; the D gene is possibly TRBD1 (5 bases). The CDR3 has 11 amino acids. Germline CDR1 is LNHDA and CDR2 is SQIVND (reference sequence). Trimming removed 7 bases at V and 6 bases at J, with 9 bases between. CDR3 coding DNA: TGTGCCAGTACAGGGTATGATGGCTACACCTTC. Translated: CASTGYDGYTF. The full variable domain, its missing parts supplied by reference TRBV19 and TRBJ1-2, is DGGITQSPKYLFRKEGQNVTLSCEQNLNHDAMYWYRQDPGQGLRLIYYSQIVNDFQKGDIAEGYSVSREKKESFPLTVTSAQKNPTAFYLCASTGYDGYTFGSGTRLTVV.

V and J are TRBV11-3 and TRBJ2-3, with 7 positions matching TRBD1. The germline V gene encodes CDR1 SGHNT and CDR2 YENEEA. This CDR3 is built from 14 residues. The V and J ends lost 3 bases and 2 bases, in that order; junction bases with no gene match: 2. CDR3: CASSFGTATDTQYF. Written as DNA, the CDR3 is TGTGCCAGCAGCTTTGGGACAGCCACAGATACGCAGTATTTT.

This rearrangement joins TRBV7-2 to TRBJ2-1; 8 bases are a match to TRBD2. Germline V gene lookup returns CDR1 SGHTA and CDR2 FQGNSA. V dropped 1 base and J dropped 3; count of bases not matched to a gene: 2. This CDR3 spans 15 amino acids. The CDR3 here is CASSLVRGGYNEQFF. The CDR3 DNA follows: TGTGCCAGCAGCTTAGTACGGGGGGGCTACAATGAGCAGTTCTTC. The full variable domain, its missing parts supplied by reference TRBV7-2 and TRBJ2-1, is GAGVSQSPSNKVTEKGKDVELRCDPISGHTALYWYRQSLGQGLEFLIYFQGNSAPDKSGLPSDRFSAERTGGSVSTLTIQRTQQEDSAVYLCASSLVRGGYNEQFFGPGTRLTVL.

The rearrangement uses TRBV30 and TRBJ2-3; TRBD2 aligns across 12 bases. This CDR3 is 18 amino acids long. The germline gives CDR1 GTSNPN, CDR2 SVGIG (reference sequence). V shed 0 bases, J shed 1 base, and the junction held 8 bases outside the gene matches. The CDR3, as DNA: TGTGCCTGGAGTGTGCCTAGCGGGGGGGCGTACGGCACAGATACGCAGTATTTT. This codes for CAWSVPSGGAYGTDTQYF.

V gene TRBV7-2 combines with J gene TRBJ2-3; D might be TRBD2 (5 bases). Germline CDR1 reads SGHTA; CDR2 reads FQGNSA. This CDR3 spans 15 amino acids. The V end lost 1 base, the J end lost 2 bases, and 10 bases lay between the germline ends. This chain's CDR3 is CASSLVALATDTQYF. The CDR3 DNA reads as TGTGCCAGCAGCTTAGTAGCTCTAGCCACAGATACGCAGTATTTT. Full variable domain (missing parts from reference TRBV7-2 and TRBJ2-3): GAGVSQSPSNKVTEKGKDVELRCDPISGHTALYWYRQSLGQGLEFLIYFQGNSAPDKSGLPSDRFSAERTGGSVSTLTIQRTQQEDSAVYLCASSLVALATDTQYFGPGTRLTVL.

The table lists this clone with a count of one. This chain connects TRBV6-5 to TRBJ1-5, with 7 nucleotides matching TRBD1. The CDR3 contains 12 residues. V trimming: 6 bases; J trimming: 6 bases; junction bases outside the gene matches: 2. The germline CDR1 and CDR2 sequences are MNHEY and SVGAGI. The CDR3 is CASRTGVQPQHF. In nucleotides, the CDR3 is TGTGCCAGCAGAACAGGGGTTCAGCCCCAGCATTTT.

The rearrangement joins TRBV6-5 to TRBJ1-2; D uncertain. CDR1 and CDR2 from the germline V gene are MNHEY and SVGAGI. The CDR3 is 13 amino acids. V dropped 5 bases and J dropped 4 bases, with 11 bases sitting between them. The CDR3 spells CASSVGHRYGYTF. The CDR3 DNA follows: TGTGCCAGCAGTGTGGGTCACCGCTATGGCTACACCTTC.

This clone was observed a single time. The chain is built from TRBV9 and TRBJ2-2, with D perhaps matching TRBD2 (6 bases). There are 19 residues in the CDR3. V lost 3 bases and J 0 bases, leaving 21 bases between the germline ends. The germline gives CDR1 SGDLS, CDR2 YYNGEE. The CDR3 region has the DNA TGTGCCAGCAGCGCCCTCTCGGGACTCCTTGATGCGAACACCGGGGAGCTGTTTTTT. This gives the protein CASSALSGLLDANTGELFF.

The V gene is TRBV4-3, the J gene TRBJ2-7, with D maybe TRBD1 (7 bases). V lost 2 bases and J lost 9, with 17 bases in between. The CDR3 loop spans 14 amino acids. CDR1 is LGHNA, CDR2 YSLEER, per germline. CDR3 region: CASSQTIQGGGQYF. In nucleotides, the CDR3 is TGCGCCAGCAGCCAAACCATCCAGGGGGGAGGGCAGTACTTC.

The J gene is TRBJ2-3, the V gene TRBV25-1, with D hard to call. The CDR3 covers 11 residues. V gave up 5 bases and J gave up 8 bases, with 8 bases separating them. Germline CDR1 reads MGHDK; CDR2 reads SYGVNS. CDR3 sequence: CASSSLRTQYF. The CDR3 nucleotides are TGTGCCAGCAGTTCCCTCCGTACGCAGTATTTT.

The chain joins TRBV5-1 to TRBJ1-2, with D possibly TRBD1 on 5 matching bases. Germline V gene data show CDR1 as SGHRS and CDR2 as YFSETQ. V was clipped by 5 bases and J by 7 bases, with 12 bases between them. The CDR3 is made up of 12 amino acids. The CDR3 bases are TGCGCCAGCAGTGGGGGATCGGCTGGCTACACCTTC. Amino acid sequence: CASSGGSAGYTF.

The V gene is TRBV5-1, the J gene TRBJ1-5; D gene ambiguous. The CDR3 covers 15 residues. The V and J ends lost 3 bases and 5 bases respectively, with 15 bases between them. Germline V gives CDR1 SGHRS, CDR2 YFSETQ. The CDR3 loop is CASSSSGRIDQPQHF. The CDR3 nucleotides are TGCGCCAGCAGCTCCTCGGGCCGCATTGATCAGCCCCAGCATTTT.

V and J are TRBV20-1 and TRBJ2-1; D is ambiguous. Trimming took 3 bases from V and 6 from J, leaving 6 bases between them. This CDR3 is built from 11 residues. Germline V gene sequence: CDR1 DFQATT, CDR2 SNEGSKA (reference sequence). The chain's CDR3 is CSASPSNEQFF. The CDR3 nucleotides read TGCAGTGCTAGCCCCAGCAATGAGCAGTTCTTC.

V is TRBV9 and J is TRBJ1-3; D gene uncertain. V was cut by 0 bases and J by 7 bases, with 8 bases left in between. Germline CDR1 SGDLS, CDR2 YYNGEE. This CDR3 is 13 amino acids long. The chain's CDR3 is CASSVGVWNTIYF. Here the CDR3 DNA reads TGTGCCAGCAGCGTAGGGGTTTGGAACACCATATATTTT.

This sequence joins TRBV10-3 and TRBJ2-7; D gene uncertain. With 5 bases removed from V and 0 bases from J, the gap between germline ends came to 11 bases. This CDR3 has 14 residues. The V gene's germline CDR1 is ENHRY and CDR2 SYGVKD. This chain's CDR3 is CAISLIPNSYEQYF. CDR3 DNA sequence: TGTGCCATCAGTCTGATTCCAAACTCCTACGAGCAGTACTTC.

A few counts support this clone. The chain links TRBV5-1 to TRBJ2-2; 7 bases agree with TRBD1. V lost 3 bases, J lost 2 bases, and 10 bases stayed unmatched. Germline V gives CDR1 SGHRS, CDR2 YFSETQ. The CDR3 runs to 17 residues. CDR3 nucleotide sequence: TGCGCCAGCAGCTCGACTCCGGGACAGTTAAACACCGGGGAGCTGTTTTTT. Its protein is CASSSTPGQLNTGELFF.

This rearrangement joins TRBV9 to TRBJ1-2; D remains unclear. Germline lookup yields CDR1 SGDLS and CDR2 YYNGEE. Trimming took 0 bases from V and 2 from J, leaving 5 bases between them. This CDR3 contains 13 residues. The CDR3 coding sequence is TGTGCCAGCAGCGTAGTTGACAACTATGGCTACACCTTC. This sequence encodes CASSVVDNYGYTF.

The chain has TRBV19 and TRBJ2-7; 8 nucleotides line up with TRBD2. Germline CDR1 reads LNHDA; CDR2 reads SQIVND (reference sequence). This CDR3 contains 15 residues. The V segment lost 5 bases and the J segment 0 bases; nucleotides outside the gene matches: 6. The CDR3: CASSPSGGYSYEQYF. The CDR3 nucleotides read TGTGCCAGTAGTCCAAGCGGGGGCTACTCCTACGAGCAGTACTTC.

The CDR3 coding sequence is TGTGCCAGCAGCTCTGGCAGAGGGAGGGGGCTGGGCACCGGGGAGCTGTTTTTT. Protein sequence: CASSSGRGRGLGTGELFF. The V gene is TRBV5-4, the J gene TRBJ2-2; either TRBD1 or TRBD2 may supply D (7 bases each). Germline lookup yields CDR1 SGHNT and CDR2 YYREEE (reference sequence). This CDR3 comprises 18 residues. V lost 3 bases to trimming and J lost 4 bases, with 22 bases between them.